The 2 T cell receptor beta chains listed next were all sequenced from one sample in a study of cytomegalovirus exposure and HLA in healthy donors. The study ran its PCR with 60 Vbeta and 13 Jbeta primers. The data were produced by immunoSEQ multiplex PCR, yet TCRdb's version contains in-frame clones alone and is incomplete. This table lists 100,000 to 150,000 clones. Sequenced: PBMCs. All receptors come from a man younger than 30 in good health and CMV-seronegative.

The CDR3 region has the DNA TGTGCCTGGAGGCGAACGAACACTGAAGCTTTCTTT. This translates into CAWRRTNTEAFF. The chain carries TRBV30 and TRBJ1-1, with no clear D. The CDR3 covers 12 residues. Germline V CDR1 and CDR2: GTSNPN, SVGIG (reference sequence). The V and J ends lost 3 bases and 1 base respectively, with 6 bases between them.

The chain combines TRBV28 with TRBJ1-5; D gene ambiguous. The germline V gene has CDR1 MDHEN and CDR2 SYDVKM. Trimming took off 8 bases at V and 8 bases at J, with 16 bases between the two ends. CDR3 length equals 13 residues. The CDR3 region is CASGDGDVKPQHF. The CDR3 DNA reads as TGTGCCAGCGGAGACGGAGACGTGAAGCCCCAGCATTTT. The full variable domain, rest sourced from reference TRBV28 and TRBJ1-5, is DVKVTQSSRYLVKRTGEKVFLECVQDMDHENMFWYRQDPGLGLRLIYFSYDVKMKEKGDIPEGYSVSREKKERFSLILESASTNQTSMYLCASGDGDVKPQHFGDGTRLSIL.